The clone carrying this T cell receptor beta chain appeared many times. The data derive from a study of early T cells in non-severe SARS-CoV-2 infection. Background on the study: From unsorted whole blood, bulk RNA was sequenced, and the chains remained unpaired.

One entry per CDR3 protein, called by TCRdb with MiXCR from the 5' RACE reads. The sample holds under 65,000 distinct CDR3 sequences, approximately 12% seen once. The clonotype comes from an adult who was a healthcare worker with PCR-confirmed SARS-CoV-2 infection or an uninfected control (not recorded which). Sequencing used whole blood.

CDR3 sequence reads: CSARSPSGGYNEQFF. CDR3 sequence (DNA): TGCAGTGCTCGCTCCCCTAGCGGGGGCTACAATGAGCAGTTCTTC. The J gene is TRBJ2-1, the V gene TRBV20-1, with 10 bases aligning to TRBD2. V was pared by 5 bases and J by 3 bases, with 7 bases of the junction left unmatched. This CDR3 region has 15 residues. Germline V CDR1 and CDR2: DFQATT, SNEGSKA (reference sequence).